The sequence of this TCR beta chain was determined in a study of shared clonotypes between healthy human individuals. Clones were read by immunoSEQ multiplex PCR, and TCRdb kept only the in-frame ones, dropping some. The table has approximately 2,000,000 clones, 85% to 95% seen once. The donors were adults (healthy and HIV-negative) with no recent acute infections or vaccinations. CDR3 length: 14 residues. CDR1 is LGHNT and CDR2 is FRNRAP in the germline V gene. V shed 2 bases and J 8 bases; nucleotides not matched to a gene: 4. Sequencing was done on a sample of naive CD4+ T cells from PBMCs. The subset denotes: CD45RA+ positively selected. The sequence was obtained from a man younger than 35 in good health. Some clones in this sample may be carry-over from other donors' samples. The V gene is TRBV12-5, the J gene TRBJ2-1; 9 positions match TRBD1. CDR3 DNA: TGTGCTAGTGGTTTGTGGGGACAGGGCTATGAGCAGTTCTTC. This gives the protein CASGLWGQGYEQFF.